This T cell receptor beta chain appears in the sequencing data of a study of cytomegalovirus exposure and HLA in healthy donors. The PCR had 60 Vbeta and 13 Jbeta primers. Data came from immunoSEQ multiplex PCR; TCRdb stores just in-frame clones and leaves some out. The sample has about 120,000 clones, roughly four fifths seen once. Study-wide results and limits: The CMV antigen specificity of a few CMV-associated chains was confirmed through in vitro analysis.

This clone was seen a single time. Its antigen is currently unknown. Trimming left V 2 bases short and J 3 bases short, with 5 bases between. This CDR3 is built from 11 residues. CDR1 and CDR2 (germline): GTSNPN, SVGIG (reference sequence). The sequence derives from a man in his forties in good health and CMV-seronegative. Source material: PBMCs. The chain recombines TRBV30 with TRBJ2-7; D remains ambiguous. The CDR3: CAWSPSYEQYF. The CDR3 coding sequence is TGTGCCTGGAGTCCTAGCTACGAGCAGTACTTC.